Listed below are T cell receptor beta chains from one sample, sequenced in a study of T cells in narcolepsy. The table came from immunoSEQ multiplex PCR; TCRdb's copy has only in-frame clones and leaves some out. The repertoire includes some 30,000 clones, more than 75% of them detected once, and under 1% sits in the top ten. The sample taken for sequencing was memory (CD45RA-) CD4+ T cells from blood. These TCRs come from a human donor in good health. Each CDR3 is given with its conserved first and last residue. A D gene is named only where the DNA matches it firmly. Clone size appears in some rows only: once, few, many, or a class for an expanded clone.

size: few; J: TRBJ2-7; D: TRBD2; V: TRBV4-3; DNA: TGCGCCAGCAGCTCCCTGGTAGCGGGGGCCTCCTACGAGCAGTACTTC; CDR3: CASSSLVAGASYEQYF
size: -; J: TRBJ1-3; D: -; V: TRBV27; DNA: TGTGCCAGCAGTTTATATCCTCCGGGGCAGGCCTCGGGAAACACCATATATTTT; CDR3: CASSLYPPGQASGNTIYF
size: -; J: TRBJ2-7; D: -; V: TRBV7-3; DNA: TGTGCCAGCAGCCCAGGGACATTCCCCTACGAGCAGTACTTC; CDR3: CASSPGTFPYEQYF
size: -; J: TRBJ2-1; D: -; V: TRBV7-2; DNA: TGTGCCAGCTCCTTCCGGAGTAAAGGCAATGAGCAGTTCTTC; CDR3: CASSFRSKGNEQFF
size: -; J: TRBJ2-7; D: -; V: TRBV7-2; DNA: TGTGCCAGCAGCTTATTCTCCGGTCCTACCACCTACGAGCAGTACTTC; CDR3: CASSLFSGPTTYEQYF
size: few; J: TRBJ2-3; D: TRBD2; V: TRBV30; DNA: TGTGCCTGGAAGAGCGGGGGGGCCCGAGATACGCAGTATTTT; CDR3: CAWKSGGARDTQYF
size: -; J: TRBJ2-2; D: -; V: TRBV6-6; DNA: TGTGCCAGCAGTCCACTCGGGGAGCTGTTTTTT; CDR3: CASSPLGELFF
size: -; J: TRBJ1-2; D: -; V: TRBV28; DNA: TGTGCCAGCAGTCCCACCCCTAGCTATGGCTACACCTTC; CDR3: CASSPTPSYGYTF
size: -; J: TRBJ2-3; D: -; V: TRBV10-2; DNA: TGCGCCAGCAGTGAGTCAGGGGGCACAGATACGCAGTATTTT; CDR3: CASSESGGTDTQYF
size: once; J: TRBJ1-1; D: -; V: TRBV10-3; DNA: TGTGCCATCAGTATGACAGCACCAAACGGGAACACTGAAGCTTTCTTT; CDR3: CAISMTAPNGNTEAFF
size: -; J: TRBJ2-2; D: -; V: TRBV6-5; DNA: TGTGCCAGCACTGGCGGGAACACCGGGGAGCTGTTTTTT; CDR3: CASTGGNTGELFF
size: -; J: TRBJ1-1; D: -; V: TRBV5-1; DNA: TGCGCCAGCAGCTTGGCTTCGGGGGCCGGGAACACTGAAGCTTTCTTT; CDR3: CASSLASGAGNTEAFF
size: -; J: TRBJ2-7; D: -; V: TRBV27; DNA: TGTGCCAGCAGTTTATCCCCGAGGAAGGGGAGGTCCTACGAGCAGTACTTC; CDR3: CASSLSPRKGRSYEQYF
size: -; J: TRBJ1-5; D: -; V: TRBV30; DNA: TGTGCCTGGAGTCAGGGGTACAATCAGCCCCAGCATTTT; CDR3: CAWSQGYNQPQHF
size: -; J: TRBJ1-2; D: TRBD1; V: TRBV6-5; DNA: TGTGCCAGCAGTTTTGGGACAGGGGCAACCCTTTATGGCTACACCTTC; CDR3: CASSFGTGATLYGYTF
size: -; J: TRBJ1-5; D: -; V: TRBV27; DNA: TGTGCCAGCAGCCTCATGGGGGATCAGCCCCAGCATTTT; CDR3: CASSLMGDQPQHF
size: -; J: TRBJ2-3; D: TRBD1; V: TRBV19; DNA: TGTGCCAGTAAAAGGGACAGGGGTCTCGCGGGCACAGATACGCAGTATTTT; CDR3: CASKRDRGLAGTDTQYF
size: -; J: TRBJ1-3; D: TRBD1; V: TRBV30; DNA: TGTGCCTGGAGTGCAGGGGGTGGAAACACCATATATTTT; CDR3: CAWSAGGGNTIYF
size: -; J: TRBJ1-3; D: TRBD1; V: TRBV5-5; DNA: TGTGCCAGCAGCCCCTTGGACAGGGGTCTGGGAAACACCATATATTTT; CDR3: CASSPLDRGLGNTIYF
size: -; J: TRBJ2-7; D: TRBD1; V: TRBV19; DNA: TGTGCCAGTAGTCTTTTCCCCTCCGGGACAGAGACCTACGAGCAGTACTTC; CDR3: CASSLFPSGTETYEQYF
size: -; J: TRBJ2-3; D: TRBD2; V: TRBV9; DNA: TGTGCCAGCAGCGTAGCGGGGGGGGCCTTGGCAGATACGCAGTATTTT; CDR3: CASSVAGGALADTQYF
size: -; J: TRBJ1-1; D: -; V: TRBV28; DNA: TGTGCCAGCAGTTTTATCGGACAGTCGAACACTGAAGCTTTCTTT; CDR3: CASSFIGQSNTEAFF